The clone carrying this T cell receptor (beta chain) has only a few counts. The antigen is unknown. The sample is drawn from a study of cytomegalovirus exposure and HLA in healthy donors. 13 Jbeta primers and 60 Vbeta primers were used for the PCR. Libraries were prepared by immunoSEQ multiplex PCR; TCRdb keeps only in-frame clonotypes and omits some of them. The table records around 200,000 clones, about three quarters of them present only once. Study results and caveats: Later work associated roughly 15,000 TCR beta sequences with HLA alleles at 0.05 false discovery rate.

Sequenced: PBMCs. The source is a man aged 35-49 years in good health and CMV-seronegative.

As DNA, the CDR3 is TGTGCCAGCAGTTTAAGAGCAGGGGGGTGGAACACTGAAGCTTTCTTT. Translation gives CASSLRAGGWNTEAFF. V usage is TRBV27 and J usage is TRBJ1-1; TRBD1 agrees at 7 bases. This CDR3 comprises 16 residues. Germline CDR1 reads MNHEY; CDR2 reads SMNVEV (reference sequence). The V segment lost 2 bases and the J segment 1 base; nucleotides outside the gene matches: 7.